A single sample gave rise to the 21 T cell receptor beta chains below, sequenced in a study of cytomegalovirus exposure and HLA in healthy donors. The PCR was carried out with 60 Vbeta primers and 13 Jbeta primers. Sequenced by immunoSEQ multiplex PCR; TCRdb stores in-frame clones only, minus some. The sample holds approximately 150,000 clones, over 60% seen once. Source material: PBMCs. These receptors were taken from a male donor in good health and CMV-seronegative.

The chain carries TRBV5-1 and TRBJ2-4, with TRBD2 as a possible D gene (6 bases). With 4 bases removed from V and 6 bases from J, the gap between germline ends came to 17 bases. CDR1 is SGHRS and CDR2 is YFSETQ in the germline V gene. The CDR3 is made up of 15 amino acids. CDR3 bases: TGCGCCAGCAGCCGGGCCGGACTACCGGGAAACATTCAGTACTTC. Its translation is CASSRAGLPGNIQYF.

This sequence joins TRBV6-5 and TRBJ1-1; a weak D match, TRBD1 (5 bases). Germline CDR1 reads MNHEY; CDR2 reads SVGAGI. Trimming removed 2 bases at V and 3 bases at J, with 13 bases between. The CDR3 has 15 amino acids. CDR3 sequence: CASSYHFTGDTEAFF. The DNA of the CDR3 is TGTGCCAGCAGTTACCATTTTACAGGCGACACTGAAGCTTTCTTT.

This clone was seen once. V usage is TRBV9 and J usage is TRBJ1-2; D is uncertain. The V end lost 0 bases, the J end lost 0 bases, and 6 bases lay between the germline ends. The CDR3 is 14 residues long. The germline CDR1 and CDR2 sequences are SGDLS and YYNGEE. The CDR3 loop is CASSVDLSNYGYTF. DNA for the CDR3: TGTGCCAGCAGCGTAGATCTGTCTAACTATGGCTACACCTTC.

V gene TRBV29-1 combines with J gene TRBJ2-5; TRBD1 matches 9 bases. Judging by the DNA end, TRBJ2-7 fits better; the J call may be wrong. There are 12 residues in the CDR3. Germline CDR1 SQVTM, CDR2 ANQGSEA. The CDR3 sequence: CSAWDREDEQYF. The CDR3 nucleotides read TGCAGCGCCTGGGACAGGGAGGACGAGCAGTACTTC.

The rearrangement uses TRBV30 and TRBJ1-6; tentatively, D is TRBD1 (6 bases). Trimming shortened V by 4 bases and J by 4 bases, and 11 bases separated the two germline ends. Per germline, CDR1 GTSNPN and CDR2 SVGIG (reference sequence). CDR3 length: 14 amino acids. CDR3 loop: CAWTTDSYNSPLHF. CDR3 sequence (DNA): TGTGCCTGGACGACGGACAGTTATAATTCACCCCTCCACTTT.

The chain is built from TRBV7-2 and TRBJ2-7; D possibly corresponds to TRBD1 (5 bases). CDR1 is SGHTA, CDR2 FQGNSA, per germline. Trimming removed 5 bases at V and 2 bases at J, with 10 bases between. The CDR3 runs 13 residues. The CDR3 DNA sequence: TGTGCCAGCAGCCCTCAGGGTCCCTACGAGCAGTACTTC. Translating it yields CASSPQGPYEQYF.

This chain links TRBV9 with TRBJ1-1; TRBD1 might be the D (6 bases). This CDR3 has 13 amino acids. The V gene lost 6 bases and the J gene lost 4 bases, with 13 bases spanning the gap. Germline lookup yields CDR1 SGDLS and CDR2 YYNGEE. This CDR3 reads CASNNRVGTEAFF. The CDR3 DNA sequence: TGTGCCAGCAACAACAGGGTGGGCACTGAAGCTTTCTTT. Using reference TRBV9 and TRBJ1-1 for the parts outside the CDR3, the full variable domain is DSGVTQTPKHLITATGQRVTLRCSPRSGDLSVYWYQQSLDQGLQFLIQYYNGEERAKGNILERFSAQQFPDLHSELNLSSLELGDSALYFCASNNRVGTEAFFGQGTRLTVV.

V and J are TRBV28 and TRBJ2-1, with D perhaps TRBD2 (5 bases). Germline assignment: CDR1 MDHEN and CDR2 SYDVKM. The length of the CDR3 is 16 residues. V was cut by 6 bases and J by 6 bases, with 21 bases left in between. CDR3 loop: CASSSIREQKFNEQFF. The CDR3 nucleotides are TGTGCCAGCAGCTCAATCCGGGAACAAAAATTCAATGAGCAGTTCTTC.

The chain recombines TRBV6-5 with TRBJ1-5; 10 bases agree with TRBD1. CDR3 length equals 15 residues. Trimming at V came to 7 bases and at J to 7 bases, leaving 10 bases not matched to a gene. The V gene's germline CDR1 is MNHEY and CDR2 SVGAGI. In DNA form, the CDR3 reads TGTGCCAGCAAAAGGGGACAGGGGAACGGGCAGCCCCAGCATTTT. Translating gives CASKRGQGNGQPQHF.

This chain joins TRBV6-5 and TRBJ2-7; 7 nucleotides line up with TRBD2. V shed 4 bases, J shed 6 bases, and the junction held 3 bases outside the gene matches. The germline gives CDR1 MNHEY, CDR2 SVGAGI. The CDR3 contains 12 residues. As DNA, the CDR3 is TGTGCCAGCAGTTCCGCTAGCGGCGAGCAGTACTTC. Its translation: CASSSASGEQYF.

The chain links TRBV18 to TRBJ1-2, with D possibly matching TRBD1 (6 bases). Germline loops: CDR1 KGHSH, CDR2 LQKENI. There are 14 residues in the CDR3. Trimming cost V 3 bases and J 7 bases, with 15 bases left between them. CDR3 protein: CASSPYPTTGGYTF. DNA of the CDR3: TGTGCCAGCTCACCTTATCCGACGACAGGTGGCTACACCTTC.

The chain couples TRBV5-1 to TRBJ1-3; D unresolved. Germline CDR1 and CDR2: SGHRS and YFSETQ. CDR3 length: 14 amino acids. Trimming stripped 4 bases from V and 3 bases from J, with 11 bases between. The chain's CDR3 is CASSRTDFGNTIYF. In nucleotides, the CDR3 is TGCGCCAGCAGCCGAACCGACTTTGGAAACACCATATATTTT.

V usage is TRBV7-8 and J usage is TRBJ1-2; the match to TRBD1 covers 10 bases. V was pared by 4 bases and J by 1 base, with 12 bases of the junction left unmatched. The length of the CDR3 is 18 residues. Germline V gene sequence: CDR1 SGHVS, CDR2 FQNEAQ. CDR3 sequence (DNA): TGTGCCAGCAGCTCATCCGGGACAGGGGCTTCCTTTAACTATGGCTACACCTTC. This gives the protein CASSSSGTGASFNYGYTF.

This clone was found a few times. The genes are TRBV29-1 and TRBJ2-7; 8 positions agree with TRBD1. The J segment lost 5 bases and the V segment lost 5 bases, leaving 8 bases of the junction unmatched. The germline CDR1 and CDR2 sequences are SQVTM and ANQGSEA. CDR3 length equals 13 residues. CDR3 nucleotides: TGCAGCGTTTTGGAGTCAGGGGGCCACGAGCAGTACTTC. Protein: CSVLESGGHEQYF.

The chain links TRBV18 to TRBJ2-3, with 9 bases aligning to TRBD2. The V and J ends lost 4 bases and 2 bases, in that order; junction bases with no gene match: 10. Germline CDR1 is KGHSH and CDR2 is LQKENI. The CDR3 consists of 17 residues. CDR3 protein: CASSREGTSSFTDTQYF. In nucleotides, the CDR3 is TGTGCCAGCTCACGCGAGGGGACTAGCTCTTTCACAGATACGCAGTATTTT.

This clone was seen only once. DNA for the CDR3: TGTGCCAGCAGCTTTTGGGGGAGGGTAGATACGCAGTATTTT. Its translation is CASSFWGRVDTQYF. This sequence joins TRBV5-8 and TRBJ2-3, with TRBD2 identical over 7 bases. Per germline, CDR1 SGHTS and CDR2 YDEGEE. With V trimmed by 2 bases and J by 5 bases, 5 bases remained unmatched. The CDR3 covers 14 residues.

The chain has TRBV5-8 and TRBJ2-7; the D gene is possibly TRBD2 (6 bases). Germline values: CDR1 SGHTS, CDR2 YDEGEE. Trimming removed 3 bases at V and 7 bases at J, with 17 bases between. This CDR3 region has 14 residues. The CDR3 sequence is CASSSQVYGGEQYF. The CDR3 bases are TGTGCCAGCAGCTCACAGGTTTACGGGGGAGAGCAGTACTTC.

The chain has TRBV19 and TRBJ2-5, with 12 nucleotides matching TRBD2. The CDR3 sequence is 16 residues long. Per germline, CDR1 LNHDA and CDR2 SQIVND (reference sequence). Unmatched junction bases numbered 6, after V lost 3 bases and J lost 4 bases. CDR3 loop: CASSIPSGRAGETQYF. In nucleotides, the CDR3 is TGTGCCAGTAGTATTCCTAGCGGGAGGGCCGGAGAGACCCAGTACTTC.

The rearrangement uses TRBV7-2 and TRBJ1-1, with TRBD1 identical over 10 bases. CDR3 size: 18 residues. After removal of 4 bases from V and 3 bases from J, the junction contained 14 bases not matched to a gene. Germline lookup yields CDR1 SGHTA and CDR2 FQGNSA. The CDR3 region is CASSSLIFPGQGDTEAFF. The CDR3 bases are TGTGCCAGCAGCTCTCTGATTTTTCCTGGACAGGGGGACACTGAAGCTTTCTTT.

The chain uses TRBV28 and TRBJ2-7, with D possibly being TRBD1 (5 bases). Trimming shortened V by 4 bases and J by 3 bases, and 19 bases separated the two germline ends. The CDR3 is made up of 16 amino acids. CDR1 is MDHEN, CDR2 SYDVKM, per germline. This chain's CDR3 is CASSSPDSAPFYEQYF. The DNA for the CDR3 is TGTGCCAGCAGTTCCCCCGACAGCGCACCTTTCTACGAGCAGTACTTC.

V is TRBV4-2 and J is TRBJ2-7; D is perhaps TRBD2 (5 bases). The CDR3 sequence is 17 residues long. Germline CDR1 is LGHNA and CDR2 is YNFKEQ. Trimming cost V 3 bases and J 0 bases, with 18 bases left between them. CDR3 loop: CASSQDGSGTPSYEQYF. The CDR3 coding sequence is TGTGCCAGCAGCCAGGACGGTTCGGGAACCCCCTCCTACGAGCAGTACTTC.